This entry describes one TCR beta chain. The sample belongs to a study of cytomegalovirus exposure and HLA in healthy donors. V dropped 6 bases and J dropped 0 bases, with 15 bases sitting between them. The CDR3 covers 15 residues. Germline CDR1 is MNHNS and CDR2 is SASEGT. The PCR used 60 Vbeta and 13 Jbeta primers. The assay was immunoSEQ multiplex PCR, and TCRdb's table has in-frame clones only and misses some. The sample lists 120,000 to 150,000 clones, about 82% occurring once. The sample comprised PBMCs. This sequence originates from a male donor in good health and CMV-seronegative. The V gene is TRBV6-1, the J gene TRBJ2-7; a possible D gene is TRBD1 (5 bases). Here the CDR3 reads CASRAVPDSSYEQYF. The CDR3 DNA sequence: TGTGCCAGCAGGGCCGTTCCCGACAGCTCCTACGAGCAGTACTTC.